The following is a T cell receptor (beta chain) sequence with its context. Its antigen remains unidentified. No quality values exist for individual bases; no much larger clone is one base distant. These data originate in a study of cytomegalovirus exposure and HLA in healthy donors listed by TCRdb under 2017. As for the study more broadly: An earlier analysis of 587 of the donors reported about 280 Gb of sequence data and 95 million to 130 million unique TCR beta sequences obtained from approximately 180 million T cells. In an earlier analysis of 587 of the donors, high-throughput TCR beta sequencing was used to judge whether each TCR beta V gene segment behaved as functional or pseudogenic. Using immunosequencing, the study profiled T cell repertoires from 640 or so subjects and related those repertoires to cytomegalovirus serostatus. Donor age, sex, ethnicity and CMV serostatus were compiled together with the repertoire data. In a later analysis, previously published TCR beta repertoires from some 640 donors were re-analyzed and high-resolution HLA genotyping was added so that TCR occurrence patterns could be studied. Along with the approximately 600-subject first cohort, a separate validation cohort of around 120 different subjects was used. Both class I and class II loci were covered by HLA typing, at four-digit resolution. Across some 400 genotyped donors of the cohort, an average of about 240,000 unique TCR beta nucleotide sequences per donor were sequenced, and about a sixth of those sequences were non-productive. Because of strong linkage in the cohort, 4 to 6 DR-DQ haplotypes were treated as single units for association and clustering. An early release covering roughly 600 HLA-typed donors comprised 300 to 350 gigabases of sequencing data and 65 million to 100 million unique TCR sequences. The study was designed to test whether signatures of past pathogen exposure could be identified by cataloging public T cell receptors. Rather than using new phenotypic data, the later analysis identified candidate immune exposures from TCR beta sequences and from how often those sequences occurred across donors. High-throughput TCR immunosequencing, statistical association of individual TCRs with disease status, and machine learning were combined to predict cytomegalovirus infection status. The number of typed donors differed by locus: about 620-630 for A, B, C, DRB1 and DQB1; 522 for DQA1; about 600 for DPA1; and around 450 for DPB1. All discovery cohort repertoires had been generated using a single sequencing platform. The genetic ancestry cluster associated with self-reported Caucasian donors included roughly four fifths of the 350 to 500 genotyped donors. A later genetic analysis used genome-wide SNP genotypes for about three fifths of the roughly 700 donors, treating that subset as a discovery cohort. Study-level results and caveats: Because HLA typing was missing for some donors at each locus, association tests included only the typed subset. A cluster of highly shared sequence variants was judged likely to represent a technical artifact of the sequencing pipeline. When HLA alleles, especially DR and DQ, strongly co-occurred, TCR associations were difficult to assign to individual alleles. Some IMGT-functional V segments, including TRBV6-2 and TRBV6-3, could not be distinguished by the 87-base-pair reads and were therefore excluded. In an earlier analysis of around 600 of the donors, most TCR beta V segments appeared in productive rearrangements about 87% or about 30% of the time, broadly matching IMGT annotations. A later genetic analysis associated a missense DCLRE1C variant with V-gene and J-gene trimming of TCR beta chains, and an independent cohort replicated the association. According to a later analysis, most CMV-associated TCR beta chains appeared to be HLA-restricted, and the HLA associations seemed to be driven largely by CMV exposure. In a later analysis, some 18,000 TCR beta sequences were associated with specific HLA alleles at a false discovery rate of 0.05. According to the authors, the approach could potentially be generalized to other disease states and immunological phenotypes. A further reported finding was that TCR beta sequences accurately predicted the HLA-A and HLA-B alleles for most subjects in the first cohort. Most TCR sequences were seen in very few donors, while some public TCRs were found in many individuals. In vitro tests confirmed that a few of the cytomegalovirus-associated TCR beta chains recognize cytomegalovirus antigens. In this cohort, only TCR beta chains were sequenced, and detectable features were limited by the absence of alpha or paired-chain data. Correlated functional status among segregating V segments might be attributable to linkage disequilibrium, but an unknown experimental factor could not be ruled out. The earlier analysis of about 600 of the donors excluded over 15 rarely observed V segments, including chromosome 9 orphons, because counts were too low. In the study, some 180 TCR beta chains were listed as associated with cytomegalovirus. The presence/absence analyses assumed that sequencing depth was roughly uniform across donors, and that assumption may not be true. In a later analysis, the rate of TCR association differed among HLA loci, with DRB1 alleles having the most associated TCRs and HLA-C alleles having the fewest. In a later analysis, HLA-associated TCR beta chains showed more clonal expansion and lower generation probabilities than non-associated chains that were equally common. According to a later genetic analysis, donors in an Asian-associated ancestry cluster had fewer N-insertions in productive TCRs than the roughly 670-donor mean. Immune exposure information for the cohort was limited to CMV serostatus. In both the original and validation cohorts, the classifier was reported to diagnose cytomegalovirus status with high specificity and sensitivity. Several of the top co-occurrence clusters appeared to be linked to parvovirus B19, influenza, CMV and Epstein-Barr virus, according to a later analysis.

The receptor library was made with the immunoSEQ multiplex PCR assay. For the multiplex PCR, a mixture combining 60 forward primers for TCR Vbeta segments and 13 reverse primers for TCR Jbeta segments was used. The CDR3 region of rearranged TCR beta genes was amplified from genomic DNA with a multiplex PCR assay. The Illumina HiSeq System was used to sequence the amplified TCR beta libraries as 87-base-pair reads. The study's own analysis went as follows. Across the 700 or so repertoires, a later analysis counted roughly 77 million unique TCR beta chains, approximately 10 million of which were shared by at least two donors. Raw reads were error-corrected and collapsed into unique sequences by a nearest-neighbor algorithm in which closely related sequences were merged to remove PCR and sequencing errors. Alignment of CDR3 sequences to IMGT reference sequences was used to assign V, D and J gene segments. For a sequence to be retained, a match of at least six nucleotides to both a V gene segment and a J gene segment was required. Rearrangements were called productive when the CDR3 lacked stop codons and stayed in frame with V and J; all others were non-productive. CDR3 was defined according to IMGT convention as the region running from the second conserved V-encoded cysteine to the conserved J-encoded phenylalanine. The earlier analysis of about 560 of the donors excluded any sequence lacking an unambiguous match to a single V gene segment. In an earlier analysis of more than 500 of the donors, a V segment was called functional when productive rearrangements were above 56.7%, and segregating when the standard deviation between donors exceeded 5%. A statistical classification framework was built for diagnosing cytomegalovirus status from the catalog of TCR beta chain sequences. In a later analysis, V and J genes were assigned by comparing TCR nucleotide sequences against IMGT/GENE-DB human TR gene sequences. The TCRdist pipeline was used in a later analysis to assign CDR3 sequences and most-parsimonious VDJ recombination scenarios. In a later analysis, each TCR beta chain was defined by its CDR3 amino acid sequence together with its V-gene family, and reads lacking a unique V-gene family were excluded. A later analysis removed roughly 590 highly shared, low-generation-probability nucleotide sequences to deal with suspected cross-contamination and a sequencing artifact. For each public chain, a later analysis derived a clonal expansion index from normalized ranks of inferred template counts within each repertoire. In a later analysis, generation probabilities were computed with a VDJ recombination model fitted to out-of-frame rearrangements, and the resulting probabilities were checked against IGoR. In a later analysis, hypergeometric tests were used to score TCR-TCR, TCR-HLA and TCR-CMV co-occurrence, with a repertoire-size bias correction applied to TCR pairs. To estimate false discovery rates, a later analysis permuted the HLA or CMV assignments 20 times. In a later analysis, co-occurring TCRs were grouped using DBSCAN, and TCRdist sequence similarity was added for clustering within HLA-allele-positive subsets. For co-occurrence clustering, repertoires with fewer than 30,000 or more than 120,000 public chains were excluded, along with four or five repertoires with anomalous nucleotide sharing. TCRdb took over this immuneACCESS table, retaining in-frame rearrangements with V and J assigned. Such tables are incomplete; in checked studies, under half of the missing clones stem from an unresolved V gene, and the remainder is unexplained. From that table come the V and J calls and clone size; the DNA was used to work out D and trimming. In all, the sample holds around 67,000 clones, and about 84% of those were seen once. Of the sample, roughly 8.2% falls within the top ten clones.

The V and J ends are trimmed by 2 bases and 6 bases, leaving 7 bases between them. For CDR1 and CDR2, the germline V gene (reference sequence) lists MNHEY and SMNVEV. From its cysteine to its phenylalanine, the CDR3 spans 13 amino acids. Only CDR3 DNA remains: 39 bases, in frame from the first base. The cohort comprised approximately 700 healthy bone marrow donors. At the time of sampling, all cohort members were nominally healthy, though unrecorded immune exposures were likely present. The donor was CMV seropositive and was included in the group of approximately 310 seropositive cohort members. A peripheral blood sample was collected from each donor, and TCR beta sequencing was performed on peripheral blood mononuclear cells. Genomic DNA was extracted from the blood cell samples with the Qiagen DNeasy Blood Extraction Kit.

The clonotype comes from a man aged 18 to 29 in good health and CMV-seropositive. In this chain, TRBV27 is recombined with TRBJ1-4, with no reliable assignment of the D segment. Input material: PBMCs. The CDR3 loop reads CASSLRVYEKLFF. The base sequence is TGTGCCAGCAGTTTACGGGTTTATGAAAAACTGTTTTTT.